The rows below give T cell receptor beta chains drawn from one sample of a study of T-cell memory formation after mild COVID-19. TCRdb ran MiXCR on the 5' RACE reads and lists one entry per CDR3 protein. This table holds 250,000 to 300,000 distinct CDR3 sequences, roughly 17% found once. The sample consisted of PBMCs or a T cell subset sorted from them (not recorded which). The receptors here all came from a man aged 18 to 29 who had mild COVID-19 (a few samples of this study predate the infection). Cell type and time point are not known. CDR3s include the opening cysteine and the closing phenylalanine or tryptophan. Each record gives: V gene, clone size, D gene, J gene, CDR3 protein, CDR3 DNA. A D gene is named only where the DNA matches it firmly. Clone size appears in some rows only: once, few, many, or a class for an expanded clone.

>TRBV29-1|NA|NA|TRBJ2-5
CSVGRRGGGETQYF
TGCAGCGTTGGCAGGCGGGGTGGCGGGGAGACCCAGTACTTC
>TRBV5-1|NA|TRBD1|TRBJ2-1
CASSLSPGGGEQFF
TGCGCCAGCAGCTTGAGCCCAGGGGGCGGTGAGCAGTTCTTC
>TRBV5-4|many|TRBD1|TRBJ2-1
CASSLGQGSYNEQFF
TGTGCCAGCAGCTTGGGACAGGGGTCCTACAATGAGCAGTTCTTC
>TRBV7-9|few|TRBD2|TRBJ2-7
CASSPLAGGFYEQYF
TGTGCCAGCAGCCCATTAGCGGGGGGATTCTACGAGCAGTACTTC
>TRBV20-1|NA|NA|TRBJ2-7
CSARDGRTYEQYF
TGCAGTGCTAGAGATGGGAGGACCTACGAGCAGTACTTC
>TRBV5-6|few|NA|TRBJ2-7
CASSEGRIYEQYF
TGTGCCAGCAGCGAGGGCCGGATCTACGAGCAGTACTTC
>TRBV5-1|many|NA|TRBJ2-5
CASRRVTTFQETQYF
TGCGCCAGCAGACGAGTAACCACATTCCAAGAGACCCAGTACTTC
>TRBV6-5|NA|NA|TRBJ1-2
CASSYSIMAGKEGYTF
TGTGCCAGCAGTTACTCGATTATGGCAGGGAAGGAGGGCTACACCTTC
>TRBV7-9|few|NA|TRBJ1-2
CASSYWTELYGYTF
TGTGCCAGCAGCTATTGGACAGAACTCTATGGCTACACCTTC
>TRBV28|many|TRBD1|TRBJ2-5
CASSLQGAEETQYF
TGTGCCAGCAGCCTACAGGGGGCAGAAGAGACCCAGTACTTC
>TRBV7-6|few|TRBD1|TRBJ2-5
CASSLTGGEQETQYF
TGTGCCAGCAGCTTGACAGGGGGCGAACAAGAGACCCAGTACTTC
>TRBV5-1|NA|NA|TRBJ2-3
CASSLWGPGDTQYF
TGCGCCAGCAGCCTGTGGGGGCCAGGGGATACGCAGTATTTT
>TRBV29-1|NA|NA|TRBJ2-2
CSTPGGALLGELFF
TGCAGCACCCCGGGGGGCGCTTTGCTCGGGGAGCTGTTTTTT
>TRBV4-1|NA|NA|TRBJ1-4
CASSQGGGMGKLFF
TGCGCCAGCAGCCAAGGAGGTGGTATGGGAAAACTGTTTTTT
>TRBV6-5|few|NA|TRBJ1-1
CASSYSLSTEAFF
TGTGCCAGCAGTTACAGCTTAAGCACTGAAGCTTTCTTT
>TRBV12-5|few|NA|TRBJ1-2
CASGLTGDGDGDRYGYTF
TGTGCTAGTGGTTTGACGGGTGATGGGGACGGTGATCGCTATGGCTACACCTTC
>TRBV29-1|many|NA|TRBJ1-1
CSVEVAENTEAFF
TGCAGCGTTGAAGTGGCGGAGAACACTGAAGCTTTCTTT
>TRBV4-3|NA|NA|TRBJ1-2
CASSQEGRVDGYTF
TGCGCCAGCAGCCAAGAAGGCAGGGTGGATGGCTACACCTTC
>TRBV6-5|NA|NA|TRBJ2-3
CASSYGGGASSSTDTQYF
TGTGCCAGCAGTTACGGAGGGGGGGCTTCCTCTAGCACAGATACGCAGTATTTT
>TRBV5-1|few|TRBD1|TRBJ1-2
CASSRDSSNYGYTF
TGCGCCAGCAGTAGGGACAGTTCCAACTATGGCTACACCTTC
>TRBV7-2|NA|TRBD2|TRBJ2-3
CASSSQRGSQYF
TGTGCCAGCAGCTCCCAGCGGGGGAGCCAGTATTTT
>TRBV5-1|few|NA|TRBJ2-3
CASRPDSSTDTQYF
TGCGCCAGCAGACCGGACTCTAGCACAGATACGCAGTATTTT
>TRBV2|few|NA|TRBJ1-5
CASSEGRDSNQPQHF
TGTGCCAGCAGTGAAGGCCGGGACAGCAATCAGCCCCAGCATTTT
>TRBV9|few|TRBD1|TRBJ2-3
CASSVVGTGGADTQYF
TGTGCCAGCAGCGTAGTTGGGACAGGCGGCGCAGATACGCAGTATTTT
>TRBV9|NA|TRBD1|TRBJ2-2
CASSGGQWAGELFF
TGTGCCAGCAGCGGGGGACAGTGGGCCGGGGAGCTGTTTTTT
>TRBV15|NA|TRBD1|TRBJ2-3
CATSKDRYTDTQYF
TGTGCCACCAGCAAGGACAGGTACACAGATACGCAGTATTTT
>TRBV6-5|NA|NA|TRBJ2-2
CASSYSSSGSGGELFF
TGTGCCAGCAGTTACTCGAGCTCAGGGTCGGGCGGGGAGCTGTTTTTT
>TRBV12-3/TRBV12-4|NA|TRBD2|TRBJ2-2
CASSSREGGELFF
TGTGCCAGCAGTTCCAGGGAGGGCGGGGAGCTGTTTTTT
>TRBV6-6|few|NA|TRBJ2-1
CASSYERREQFF
TGTGCCAGCAGTTACGAGCGGCGTGAGCAGTTCTTC
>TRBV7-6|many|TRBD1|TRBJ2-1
CASSLVLGTGFYNEQFF
TGTGCCAGCAGCTTAGTCCTCGGGACAGGGTTCTACAATGAGCAGTTCTTC
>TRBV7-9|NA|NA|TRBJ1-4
CASSLVASNEKLFF
TGTGCCAGCAGCTTGGTGGCCTCTAATGAAAAACTGTTTTTT
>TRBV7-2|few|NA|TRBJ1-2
CASSSSVGISHYGYTF
TGTGCCAGCAGCTCCTCGGTGGGCATCAGCCATTATGGCTACACCTTC
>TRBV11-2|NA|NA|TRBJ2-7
CASRTLTGPLSYEQYF
TGTGCCAGCAGAACCCTGACAGGCCCCCTCTCCTACGAGCAGTACTTC
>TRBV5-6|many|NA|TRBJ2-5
CASSLPRPETQYF
TGTGCCAGCAGCTTACCCAGGCCAGAGACCCAGTACTTC
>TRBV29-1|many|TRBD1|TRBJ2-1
CSVEEPLDRATYNEQFF
TGCAGCGTTGAAGAACCCCTGGACAGGGCGACCTACAATGAGCAGTTCTTC
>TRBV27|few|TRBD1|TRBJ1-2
CASSLVAGQGVYGYTF
TGTGCCAGCAGTTTAGTGGCGGGACAGGGGGTCTATGGCTACACCTTC
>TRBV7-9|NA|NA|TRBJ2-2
CASITPGIAGELFF
TGTGCCAGCATCACTCCGGGGATCGCCGGGGAGCTGTTTTTT
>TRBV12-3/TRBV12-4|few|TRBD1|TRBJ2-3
CASSRTGWAYLGSTDTQYF
TGTGCCAGCAGCCGGACAGGGTGGGCGTATTTGGGGTCAACAGATACGCAGTATTTT
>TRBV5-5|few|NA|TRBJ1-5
CASSSGDYSNQPQHF
TGTGCCAGCAGCAGTGGGGACTATAGCAATCAGCCCCAGCATTTT
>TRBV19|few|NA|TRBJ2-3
CASSPKESERTDTQYF
TGTGCCAGTAGCCCAAAGGAGTCCGAGAGGACAGATACGCAGTATTTT
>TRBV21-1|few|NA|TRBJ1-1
CASSKRTGGKAFF
TGTGCCAGCAGCAAAAGGACAGGGGGCAAAGCTTTCTTT
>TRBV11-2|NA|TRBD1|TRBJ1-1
CASNQWTGQGTEAFF
TGTGCCAGCAACCAATGGACAGGCCAAGGGACTGAAGCTTTCTTT